This TCR beta chain was sequenced in a study of identical twins. The cDNA had a unique molecular identifier and a template-switch universal primer site. TCRdb reprocessed the 5' RACE reads via MiXCR and lists one record per CDR3 protein. The sample includes 510,000 or so distinct CDR3 sequences, approximately 16% seen only once; the top ten take roughly 0.44%. V dropped 8 bases and J dropped 1 base, with 11 bases sitting between them. The CDR3 totals 13 residues. General observations from the study: Excess sharing between twins was weaker in beta out-of-frame sequences.

Every one of the donors was a healthy Caucasian. This clonotype was recorded at least ten times. Its antigen remains unknown. These data were likewise used in another study, on yellow fever vaccine responses in identical twins.

The sequenced sample was CD4+ T cells sorted from blood. This chain joins TRBV12-3 or TRBV12-4 and TRBJ1-1; D gene unclear. The sequence came from a woman aged 18-30 years in good health. The CDR3 loop reads CASGKTRNTEAFF. Here the CDR3 DNA reads TGTGCCAGCGGTAAGACAAGGAACACTGAAGCTTTCTTT.